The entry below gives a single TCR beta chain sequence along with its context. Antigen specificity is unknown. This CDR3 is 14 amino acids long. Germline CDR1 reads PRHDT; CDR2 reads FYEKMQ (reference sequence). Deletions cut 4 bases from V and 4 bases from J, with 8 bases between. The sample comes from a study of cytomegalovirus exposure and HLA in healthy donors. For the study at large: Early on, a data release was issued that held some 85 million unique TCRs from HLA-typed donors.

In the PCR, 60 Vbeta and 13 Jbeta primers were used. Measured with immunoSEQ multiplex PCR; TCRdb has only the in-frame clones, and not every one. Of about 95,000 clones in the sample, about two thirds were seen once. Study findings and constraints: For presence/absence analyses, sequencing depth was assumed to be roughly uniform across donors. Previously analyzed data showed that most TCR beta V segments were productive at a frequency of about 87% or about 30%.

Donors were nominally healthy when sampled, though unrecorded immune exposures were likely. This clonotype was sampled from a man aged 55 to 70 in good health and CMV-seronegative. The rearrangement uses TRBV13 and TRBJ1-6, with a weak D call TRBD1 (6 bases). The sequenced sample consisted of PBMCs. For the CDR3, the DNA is TGTGCCAGCAGCTCAGGACAGTATAATTCACCCCTCCACTTT. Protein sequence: CASSSGQYNSPLHF.